The 17 T cell receptor beta chains in this list originate from one sample, sequenced in a study of technical replicates of blood from a handful of donors. The assay was immunoSEQ multiplex PCR, and TCRdb's table has in-frame clones only and misses some. Here the sample spans 60,000 to 90,000 clones, 95% to 98% being singletons. Sequenced material: T cells isolated from PBMCs. The receptors stem from a human donor in good health.

V is TRBV6-6 and J is TRBJ2-3, with D unresolved. CDR3 length: 14 amino acids. V was pared by 0 bases and J by 4 bases, with 8 bases between. Per the germline V gene, CDR1 is MNHNY and CDR2 is SVGAGI (reference sequence). The CDR3 is CASSYSNFADTQYF. CDR3 DNA sequence: TGTGCCAGCAGTTACTCGAACTTCGCAGATACGCAGTATTTT.

V is TRBV10-3 and J is TRBJ2-3; 11 bases align to TRBD2. V lost 6 bases to trimming and J lost 2 bases; unmatched junction nucleotides: 4. CDR1 and CDR2 (germline): ENHRY, SYGVKD. The CDR3 sequence is 15 residues long. Written as DNA, the CDR3 is TGTGCCATCAGGGGGGGACTAGCGGTCACAGATACGCAGTATTTT. This codes for CAIRGGLAVTDTQYF.

This chain links TRBV5-1 with TRBJ2-1; a possible D gene is TRBD1 (6 bases). The ends were cut back, 5 bases at V and 9 bases at J, with 18 bases in the middle. Germline V gives CDR1 SGHRS, CDR2 YFSETQ. The CDR3 consists of 14 residues. CDR3 sequence (DNA): TGCGCCAGCAGAACTACAGGGTCCCTTGGTGAGCAGTTCTTC. It encodes CASRTTGSLGEQFF.

The chain couples TRBV5-4 to TRBJ2-2; no definite D call. CDR3 length: 12 amino acids. Germline V lookup: CDR1 SGHNT, CDR2 YYREEE (reference sequence). V gave up 4 bases and J gave up 1 base, with 2 bases separating them. CDR3: CASSRNTGELFF. DNA for the CDR3: TGTGCCAGCAGCCGGAACACCGGGGAGCTGTTTTTT.

The chain is built from TRBV7-9 and TRBJ2-3; D is perhaps TRBD2 (5 bases). The V gene's germline CDR1 is SEHNR and CDR2 FQNEAQ (reference sequence). This CDR3 spans 15 amino acids. With 2 bases removed from V and 6 bases from J, the gap between germline ends came to 15 bases. DNA of the CDR3: TGTGCCAGCAGCTTAAAAATCGGGGAAGGGGATACGCAGTATTTT. It specifies CASSLKIGEGDTQYF.

J is TRBJ2-5 and V is TRBV10-3; 14 nucleotides line up with TRBD2. Trimming removed 10 bases from V and 5 bases from J; junction bases left unmatched: 12. CDR1 ENHRY and CDR2 SYGVKD come from the germline V gene. The CDR3 consists of 16 residues. The DNA for the CDR3 is TGTGCCACCTTAACCGGGACTAGCGGGAGTGGCGAGACCCAGTACTTC. This translates into CATLTGTSGSGETQYF.

The CDR3 nucleotides read TGCGCCAGCAGCCTCCGGGACAGGGGGTACACCGGGGAGCTGTTTTTT. It codes for CASSLRDRGYTGELFF. The gene calls are TRBV4-3 and TRBJ2-2; TRBD1 aligns across 11 bases. J lost 3 bases, V lost 4 bases, and 4 bases had no gene match. Germline V gives CDR1 LGHNA, CDR2 YSLEER. This CDR3 has 16 residues.

The rearrangement uses TRBV29-1 and TRBJ2-1; 8 bases align to TRBD2. The trim removed 4 bases at V and 6 bases at J, leaving 8 bases unmatched. Germline lookup yields CDR1 SQVTM and CDR2 ANQGSEA. The length of the CDR3 is 14 residues. The CDR3 sequence: CSVVLAGTGNEQFF. CDR3 nucleotides: TGCAGCGTTGTGCTAGCGGGTACAGGCAATGAGCAGTTCTTC.

The rearrangement joins TRBV5-1 to TRBJ2-1, with D tentatively TRBD2 (7 bases). The CDR3 consists of 20 residues. Germline V gene data show CDR1 as SGHRS and CDR2 as YFSETQ. The V and J ends lost 0 bases and 2 bases respectively, with 24 bases between them. The CDR3 sequence is CASSLAGFGGPVYTYNEQFF. CDR3 nucleotide sequence: TGCGCCAGCAGCTTGGCAGGATTCGGGGGGCCGGTCTACACCTACAATGAGCAGTTCTTC.

The chain couples TRBV7-9 to TRBJ2-7; 8 bases align to TRBD2. Germline V lookup: CDR1 SEHNR, CDR2 FQNEAQ (reference sequence). This CDR3 contains 14 residues. Unmatched junction bases numbered 10, after V lost 5 bases and J lost 7 bases. The CDR3, as DNA: TGTGCCAGCAGCCTTACGACTAGCGCCGATGAGCAGTACTTC. This sequence encodes CASSLTTSADEQYF.

The chain joins TRBV5-8 to TRBJ2-5; 9 bases fit TRBD2. Germline V CDR1 and CDR2: SGHTS, YDEGEE. V was pared by 0 bases and J by 3 bases, with 6 bases of the junction left unmatched. The CDR3 runs to 16 residues. The CDR3 sequence: CASSLVSGRHKETQYF. The CDR3 DNA sequence: TGTGCCAGCAGCTTGGTTAGCGGGAGACACAAAGAGACCCAGTACTTC. The full variable domain, in which reference TRBV5-8 and TRBJ2-5 provide the parts outside the CDR3, is EAGVTQSPTHLIKTRGQQATLRCSPISGHTSVYWYQQALGLGLQFLLWYDEGEERNRGNFPPRFSGRQFPNYSSELNVNALELEDSALYLCASSLVSGRHKETQYFGPGTRLLVL.

J is TRBJ2-1 and V is TRBV7-9; 14 positions match TRBD2. The germline V gene encodes CDR1 SEHNR and CDR2 FQNEAQ (reference sequence). The CDR3 is 16 amino acids. After removal of 0 bases from V and 7 bases from J, the junction contained 2 bases not matched to a gene. In DNA form, the CDR3 reads TGTGCCAGCAGCTTAGCGACTAGCGGGAGGGGTAATGAGCAGTTCTTC. It codes for CASSLATSGRGNEQFF.

This clone was seen only once. The rearrangement links TRBV4-1 to TRBJ1-3; 8 bases are shared with TRBD1. CDR3 length: 16 amino acids. Trimming removed 4 bases from V and 2 bases from J; junction bases left unmatched: 7. Germline V gene lookup returns CDR1 MGHRA and CDR2 YSYEKL. The CDR3 bases are TGCGCCAGCAGCCGAACGGACAGGGATACTGGAAACACCATATATTTT. This encodes CASSRTDRDTGNTIYF.

The chain has TRBV9 and TRBJ1-1; 9 nucleotides agree with TRBD1. V lost 5 bases and J lost 4; bases outside the gene matches: 6. Germline CDR1 reads SGDLS; CDR2 reads YYNGEE. The CDR3 has 14 amino acids. The chain's CDR3 is CASRGQGRGTEAFF. CDR3 DNA: TGTGCCAGCAGGGGACAGGGAAGGGGCACTGAAGCTTTCTTT.

This clone was recorded once. This rearrangement joins TRBV19 to TRBJ1-5; no clear D. V was clipped by 2 bases and J by 3 bases, with 5 bases between them. Per germline, CDR1 LNHDA and CDR2 SQIVND (reference sequence). This CDR3 is 13 amino acids long. CDR3 sequence: CASSITDNQPQHF. DNA of the CDR3: TGTGCCAGTAGTATAACAGACAATCAGCCCCAGCATTTT.

The chain carries TRBV2 and TRBJ2-7; 8 bases are shared with TRBD1. Trimming removed 7 bases from V and 0 bases from J; junction bases left unmatched: 5. The CDR3 spans 14 residues. Germline V gives CDR1 SNHLY, CDR2 FYNNEI. The CDR3 loop is CASIRDRSSYEQYF. The CDR3 nucleotides read TGTGCCAGCATCCGGGACAGGAGCTCCTACGAGCAGTACTTC.

V usage is TRBV14 and J usage is TRBJ1-2; D gene ambiguous. Germline CDR1 and CDR2: SGHDN and FVKESK. Trimming took off 0 bases at V and 8 bases at J, with 7 bases between the two ends. The CDR3 is 12 amino acids. The DNA for the CDR3 is TGTGCCAGCAGCCAAGACCTAGAGGGCTACACCTTC. As protein: CASSQDLEGYTF.